This record covers a single TCR beta chain. No cognate antigen has been identified for it. Per-base qualities were not stored, and no clone one base away is much larger. This sample is drawn from a study of blood T cells in healthy people across ages (dated by TCRdb to the mid-2010s). For the study in its entirety: In model experiments, roughly one uniquely barcoded TCR beta cDNA molecule per two T cells was captured by template switching. To track age-related changes in TCR beta repertoire diversity, the study relied on deep sequencing normalized with unique cDNA molecular identifiers. Four age groups were formed from the donors: young (average roughly 15 years), middle-aged (around 39), aged (more than 55) and long-lived (around 82). To avoid experimental bias, donors of different ages were spread randomly across the sequencing lanes. Using the same blood draw, the study looked at two additional independent replicas of 1 million unique cDNA reads for two donors, one aged 18 to 30 and the other aged 80 or older.

CDR3 length: 14 amino acids, cysteine to phenylalanine. Only the CDR3 DNA stays, 42 bases, in frame from base 1. The V and J ends are trimmed by 2 bases and 8 bases, leaving 16 bases between them. For CDR1 and CDR2, the germline V gene (reference sequence) lists DFQATT and SNEGSKA. Beyond this particular receptor, the publication reports: Compared with the aged group, the long-lived group had more naive CD4+ T cells, fewer expanded clones and increased TCR diversity, suggesting age selection. Bulk unsorted PBMC profiling prevented conclusive comparison of naive and antigen-experienced compartments. As age increased, observed TCR beta diversity per million T cells dropped in a roughly linear way, and a significant reduction was already evident by age 40. There was a strong correlation between observed TCR beta diversity and the percentage of naive T cells measured by flow cytometry. Donor CMV infection status was unknown, potentially confounding age-related changes in expanded clonotypes. Estimates of total diversity from one million sequenced T cells were regarded as lower bounds and underestimates.

Libraries were made using 5' RACE. The sequencer was an Illumina HiSeq 2500. A second PCR of 7 to 11 cycles was performed with a sample-barcoded 5' primer and a J-beta primer mix. Each TCR beta cDNA molecule received a unique molecular identifier from a template-switch 5' adaptor carrying 12 random nucleotides. Each sample yielded at least 2.5 million CDR3-containing paired-end reads. All of the RNA was converted into first-strand cDNA using the Mint cDNA synthesis kit, with a TRBC-specific oligonucleotide serving as the primer. Following uracil-DNA glycosylase treatment, a first 18-cycle PCR with universal primers M1SS and BC2_uni_R was performed on all cDNA. Under the source paper's analysis protocol: For normalization, 1 million high-quality reads were randomly selected from each sample, with every read carrying a distinct molecular identifier. Instead of being binned into consensus sequences, reads that shared molecular identifiers were thrown out. MiTCR, with a Q25 quality threshold and the strictest error-elimination algorithm, was used for CDR3 identification, clonotype clustering and error correction. A nonparametric unseen species model with Euler transformation was used to estimate a lower bound on total TCR beta diversity. TCRdb ran its own pipeline on the public reads, namely fastp trimming at Q25 and MiXCR clone calling, and kept in-frame beta chains. CDR3 protein sequences are deduplicated, and each keeps its most common genes and DNA. The authors' filters were not applied to this entry. The sample yields hundreds of thousands of distinct CDR3 sequences; less than 60% were counted once. The ten largest clonotypes hold 15% to 20% of the sample.

Systemically healthy Caucasian individuals from Russia, approximately 39 in total and aged about 6 to 95 years, were included as donors. Each donor gave about 9.2 milliliters of peripheral blood, drawn into EDTA-treated Vacutainer tubes. Ficoll-Paque density-gradient centrifugation was used to isolate PBMCs, with at least 6.5 million per sample. Trizol reagent was used to extract total RNA from PBMCs, with at least 5 micrograms per sample. Naive CD45RAhigh/CD27high T cell percentages were measured by flow cytometry on a PBMC aliquot from every donor. The sequencing sample was made of blood. The receptor was derived from a man at least 80 years old in good health. The chain links TRBV20-1 with TRBJ2-1, and perhaps TRBD1 as D gene, on 5 matching bases. The DNA sequence is TGCAGTGCTAGAAATTTGGGCAGGGTGGATGAGCAGTTCTTC. This sequence encodes CSARNLGRVDEQFF.